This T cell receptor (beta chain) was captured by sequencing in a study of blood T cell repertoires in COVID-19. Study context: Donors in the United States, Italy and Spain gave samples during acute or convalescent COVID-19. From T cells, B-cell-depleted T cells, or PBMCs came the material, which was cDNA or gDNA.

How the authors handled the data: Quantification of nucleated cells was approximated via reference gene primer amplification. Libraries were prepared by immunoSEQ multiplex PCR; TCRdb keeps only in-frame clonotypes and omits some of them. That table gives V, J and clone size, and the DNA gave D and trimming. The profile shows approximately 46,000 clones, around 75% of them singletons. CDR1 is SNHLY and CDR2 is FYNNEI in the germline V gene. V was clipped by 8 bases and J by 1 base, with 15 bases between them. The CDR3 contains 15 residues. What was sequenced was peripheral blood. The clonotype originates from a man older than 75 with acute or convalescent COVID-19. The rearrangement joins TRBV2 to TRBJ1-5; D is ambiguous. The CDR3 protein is CASGGLIGSNQPQHF. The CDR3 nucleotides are TGTGCCAGCGGCGGACTGATCGGGAGCAATCAGCCCCAGCATTTT.